The clone carrying this T cell receptor (beta chain) was counted a few times. Its target is unknown. Before sequencing, viral peptide pools were used by the ViraFEST assay to expand antigen-specific CD4+ T cells. Having been cultured for 10 days, the cells underwent CD4+ T cell isolation. All vaccine recipients tested negative for nucleocapsid antibodies and had never contracted SARS-CoV-2 infection. PBMC were cultured at about 2 million per well with 8 to 10 IU/ml IL-2 and around 9.2 ug/ml peptides. The sample comes from a study of vaccination effects on CD4 cells after COVID-19. Study information: Each participant was administered two doses of either the BNT162b2 or the mRNA-1273 vaccine.

TCRdb's copy holds only in-frame clones and misses some; the assay was immunoSEQ multiplex PCR. This sample has about 41,000 clones, with about two thirds found just once. The germline V and J ends were trimmed by 2 bases and 6 bases, with 13 bases remaining between them. Germline CDR1 SNHLY, CDR2 FYNNEI. The CDR3 runs 14 residues. The clonotype comes from a human donor who received a COVID-19 vaccine. The V call is TRBV2, the J call TRBJ1-2, with no clear D. The sequencing here drew on CD4+ T cells from PBMCs cultured with HCoV-OC43 spike peptides, taken before COVID-19 vaccination. Stated subset: HCoV-OC43 spike overlapping peptide pool stimulation. The chain's CDR3 is CASSETRARDGYTF. The CDR3 coding sequence is TGTGCCAGCAGTGAAACGAGGGCGCGGGATGGCTACACCTTC.